One T cell receptor beta chain is described in this entry. Its cognate antigen is unknown. These data belong to a study of T cell responses to AZD1222 COVID-19 vaccine. For the study at large: Whether given at about 4 or about 12 weeks, second doses were pooled.

Whole-study results and caveats: Two AZD1222 administrations were followed by greater Spike-specific TCR breadth and depth. Only five or six AZD1222 recipients were seropositive at baseline. White British donors predominated, females outnumbered males, and clonal diversity was possibly underestimated.

Assay used: immunoSEQ multiplex PCR; TCRdb lists only in-frame clones, some missing. The sample yields 150,000 or so clones, 75% to 95% seen once. The CDR3 totals 13 residues. Between the trimmed V and J ends, which lost 0 bases and 4 bases, there was a span of 4 bases. The germline V gene encodes CDR1 MNHNS and CDR2 SASEGT. The TCR was taken from an adult in good health. The source material was peripheral blood, sampled on day 0 of AZD1222 vaccination. This sequence joins TRBV6-1 and TRBJ2-1; D is undetermined. The CDR3 bases are TGTGCCAGCAGTGAAGCCCCATACAATGAGCAGTTCTTC. Translation gives CASSEAPYNEQFF.